This paragraph reports one TCR beta chain. Original analysis: Estimation of nucleated cell counts was performed using reference gene primer amplification. Method: immunoSEQ multiplex PCR; TCRdb's copy keeps in-frame clones and lacks some. Clonal size and the V and J genes are those of that table, whereas D and trimming came from the DNA. The sample includes about 48,000 clones, 82% of them seen just once. J was trimmed by 1 base and V by 6 bases; bases with no gene match: 8. This CDR3 spans 16 amino acids. Germline V gene lookup returns CDR1 SGHNT and CDR2 YYREEE (reference sequence). The data derive from a study of blood T cell repertoires in COVID-19. Turning to the study itself: Acute and convalescent COVID-19 samples came from the United States, Italy and Spain. The cDNA or gDNA used as material had been derived from T cells, B-cell-depleted T cells, or PBMCs.

This clonotype originated in a man in his forties with acute or convalescent COVID-19. Sequenced sample: peripheral blood. The J gene is TRBJ2-5, the V gene TRBV5-4, with 11 nucleotides matching TRBD2. The CDR3, as DNA: TGTGCCAGCAACCTAGCGGGGGGCCCCTTCCAAGAGACCCAGTACTTC. Its translation is CASNLAGGPFQETQYF.